The 2 T cell receptor beta chains given below trace back to one sample, sequenced in a study of T cell responses to AZD1222 COVID-19 vaccine. TCRdb's copy holds only in-frame clones and misses some; the assay was immunoSEQ multiplex PCR. In the table there are some 120,000 clones, 75% to 90% of which are singletons. Sequenced material: peripheral blood, taken on day 0 of AZD1222 vaccination. The receptors derive from an adult in good health.

This sequence joins TRBV5-8 and TRBJ1-3; no clear D. Germline V CDR1 and CDR2: SGHTS, YDEGEE. The V end was cut by 0 bases, the J end by 3 bases, with 13 bases between. CDR3 length: 16 amino acids. The CDR3 region has the DNA TGTGCCAGCAGCTTGGCCGGGATCATACTTGGAAACACCATATATTTT. Its protein is CASSLAGIILGNTIYF.

The chain has TRBV6-5 and TRBJ2-7; TRBD2 agrees at 9 bases. Trimming took 5 bases from V and 5 from J; bases not matched to a gene: 10. The germline gives CDR1 MNHEY, CDR2 SVGAGI. This CDR3 has 15 residues. CDR3 nucleotide sequence: TGTGCCAGCAGTAGCGGGACTAGCCGGGGGGACGAGCAGTACTTC. It encodes CASSSGTSRGDEQYF.